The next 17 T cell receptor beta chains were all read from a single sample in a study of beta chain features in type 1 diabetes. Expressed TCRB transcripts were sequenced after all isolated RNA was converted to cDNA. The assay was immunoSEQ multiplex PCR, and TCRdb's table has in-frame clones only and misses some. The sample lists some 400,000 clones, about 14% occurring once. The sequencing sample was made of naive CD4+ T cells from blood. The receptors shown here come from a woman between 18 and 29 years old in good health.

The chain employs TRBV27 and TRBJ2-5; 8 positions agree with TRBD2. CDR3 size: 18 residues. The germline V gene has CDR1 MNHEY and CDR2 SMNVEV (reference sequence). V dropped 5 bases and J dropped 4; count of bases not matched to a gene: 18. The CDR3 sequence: CASSKGTGRAGVGETQYF. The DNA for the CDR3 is TGTGCCAGCAGTAAAGGGACTGGTCGAGCGGGAGTTGGAGAGACCCAGTACTTC.

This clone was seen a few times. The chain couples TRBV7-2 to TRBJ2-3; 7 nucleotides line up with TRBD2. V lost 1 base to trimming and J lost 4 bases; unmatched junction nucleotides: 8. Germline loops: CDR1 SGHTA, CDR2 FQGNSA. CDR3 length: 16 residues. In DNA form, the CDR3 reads TGTGCCAGCAGCTTAGTATCAGCGGGGCGGTCAGATACGCAGTATTTT. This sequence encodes CASSLVSAGRSDTQYF.

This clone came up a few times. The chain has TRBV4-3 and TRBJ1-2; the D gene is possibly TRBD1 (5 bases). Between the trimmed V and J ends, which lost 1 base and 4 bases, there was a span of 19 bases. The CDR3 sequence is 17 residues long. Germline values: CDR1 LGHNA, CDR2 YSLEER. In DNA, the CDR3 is TGCGCCAGCAGCCAAGGTCCGGGACTTCGGGGTAGCTATGGCTACACCTTC. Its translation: CASSQGPGLRGSYGYTF.

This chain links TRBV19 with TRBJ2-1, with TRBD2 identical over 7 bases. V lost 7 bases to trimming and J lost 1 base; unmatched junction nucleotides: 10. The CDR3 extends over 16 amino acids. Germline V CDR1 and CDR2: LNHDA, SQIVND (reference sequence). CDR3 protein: CASKRREGGSYNEQFF. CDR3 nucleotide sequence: TGTGCCAGTAAGAGGAGGGAGGGAGGGTCCTACAATGAGCAGTTCTTC.

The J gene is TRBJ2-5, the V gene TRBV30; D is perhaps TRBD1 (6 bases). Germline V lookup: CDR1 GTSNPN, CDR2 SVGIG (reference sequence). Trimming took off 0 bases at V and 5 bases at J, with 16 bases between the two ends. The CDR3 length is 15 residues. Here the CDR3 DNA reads TGTGCCTGGAGTGTAGGGCAGGGGTCATGGGAGACCCAGTACTTC. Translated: CAWSVGQGSWETQYF.

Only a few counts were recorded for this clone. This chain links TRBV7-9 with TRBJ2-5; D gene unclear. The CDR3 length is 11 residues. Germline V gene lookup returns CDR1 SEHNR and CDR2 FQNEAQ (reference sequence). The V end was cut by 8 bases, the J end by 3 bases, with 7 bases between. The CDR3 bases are TGTGCCAGCGGCCCGAAAGAGACCCAGTACTTC. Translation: CASGPKETQYF. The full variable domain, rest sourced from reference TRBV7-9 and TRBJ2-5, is DTGVSQNPRHKITKRGQNVTFRCDPISEHNRLYWYRQTLGQGPEFLTYFQNEAQLEKSRLLSDRFSAERPKGSFSTLEIQRTEQGDSAMYLCASGPKETQYFGPGTRLLVL.

The CDR3 spells CASSPGQDTDTQYF. Here the CDR3 DNA reads TGCGCCAGCAGCCCCGGACAGGACACAGATACGCAGTATTTT. This chain uses TRBV5-1 with TRBJ2-3, with TRBD1 matching over 7 bases. The ends lost 4 bases at V and 2 bases at J; junction bases unmatched: 4. CDR3 length equals 14 residues. Germline lookup yields CDR1 SGHRS and CDR2 YFSETQ.

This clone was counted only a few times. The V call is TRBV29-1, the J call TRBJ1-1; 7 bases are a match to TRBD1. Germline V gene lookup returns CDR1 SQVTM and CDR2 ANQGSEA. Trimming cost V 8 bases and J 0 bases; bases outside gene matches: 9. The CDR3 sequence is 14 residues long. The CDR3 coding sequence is TGCAGCACGAAACCGGGACAGATGAACACTGAAGCTTTCTTT. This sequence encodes CSTKPGQMNTEAFF.

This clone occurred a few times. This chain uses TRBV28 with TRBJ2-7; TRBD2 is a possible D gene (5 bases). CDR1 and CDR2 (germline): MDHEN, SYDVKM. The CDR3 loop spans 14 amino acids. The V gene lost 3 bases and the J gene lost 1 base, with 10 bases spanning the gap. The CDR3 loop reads CASSFSPGSYEQYF. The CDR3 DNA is TGTGCCAGCAGTTTCAGCCCGGGGTCCTACGAGCAGTACTTC.

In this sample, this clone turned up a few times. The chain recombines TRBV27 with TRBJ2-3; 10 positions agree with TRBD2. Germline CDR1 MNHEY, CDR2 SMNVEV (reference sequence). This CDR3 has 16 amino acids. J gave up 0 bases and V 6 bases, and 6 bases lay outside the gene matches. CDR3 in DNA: TGTGCCAGCAGCTACTTGACTAGCGGGAGCACAGATACGCAGTATTTT. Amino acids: CASSYLTSGSTDTQYF.

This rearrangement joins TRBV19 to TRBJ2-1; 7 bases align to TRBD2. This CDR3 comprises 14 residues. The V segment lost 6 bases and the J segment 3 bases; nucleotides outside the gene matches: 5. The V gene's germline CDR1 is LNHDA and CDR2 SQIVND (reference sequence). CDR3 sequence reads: CASSGLESYNEQFF. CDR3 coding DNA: TGTGCCAGTAGCGGACTAGAGAGCTACAATGAGCAGTTCTTC.

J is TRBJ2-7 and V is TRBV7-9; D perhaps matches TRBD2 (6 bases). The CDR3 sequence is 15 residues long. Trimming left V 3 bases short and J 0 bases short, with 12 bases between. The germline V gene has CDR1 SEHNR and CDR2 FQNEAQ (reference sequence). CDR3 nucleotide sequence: TGTGCCAGCAGCTTCTCGGGCGGGAACTCCTACGAGCAGTACTTC. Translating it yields CASSFSGGNSYEQYF.

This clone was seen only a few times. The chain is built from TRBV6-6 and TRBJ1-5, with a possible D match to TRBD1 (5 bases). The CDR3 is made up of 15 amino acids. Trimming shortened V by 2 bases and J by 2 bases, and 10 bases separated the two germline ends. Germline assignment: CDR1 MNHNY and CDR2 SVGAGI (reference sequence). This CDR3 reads CASSYVGQGNQPQHF. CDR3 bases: TGTGCCAGCAGTTACGTGGGGCAGGGCAATCAGCCCCAGCATTTT.

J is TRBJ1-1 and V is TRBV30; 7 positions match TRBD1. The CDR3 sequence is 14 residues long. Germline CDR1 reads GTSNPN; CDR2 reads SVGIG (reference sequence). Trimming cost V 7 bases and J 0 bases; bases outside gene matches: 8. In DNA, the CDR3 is TGTGCCTCCTCCAAGGGGGCCTTGAACACTGAAGCTTTCTTT. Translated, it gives CASSKGALNTEAFF.

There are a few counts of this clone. CDR3 loop: CASSQYPGNYEQYF. The DNA of the CDR3 is TGTGCCAGCAGTCAATACCCAGGGAACTACGAGCAGTACTTC. This chain joins TRBV28 and TRBJ2-7; D possibly corresponds to TRBD1 (5 bases). This CDR3 is built from 14 residues. V lost 5 bases and J lost 3, with 14 bases in between. Germline CDR1 reads MDHEN; CDR2 reads SYDVKM. The variable domain in full, completed from reference TRBV28 and TRBJ2-7, reads DVKVTQSSRYLVKRTGEKVFLECVQDMDHENMFWYRQDPGLGLRLIYFSYDVKMKEKGDIPEGYSVSREKKERFSLILESASTNQTSMYLCASSQYPGNYEQYFGPGTRLTVT.

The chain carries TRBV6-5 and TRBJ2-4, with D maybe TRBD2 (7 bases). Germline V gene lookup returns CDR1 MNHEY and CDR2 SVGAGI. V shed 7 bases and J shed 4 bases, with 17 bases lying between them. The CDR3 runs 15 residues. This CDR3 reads CASKTGGPAKNIQYF. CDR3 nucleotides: TGTGCCAGCAAAACGGGGGGCCCCGCTAAAAACATTCAGTACTTC.

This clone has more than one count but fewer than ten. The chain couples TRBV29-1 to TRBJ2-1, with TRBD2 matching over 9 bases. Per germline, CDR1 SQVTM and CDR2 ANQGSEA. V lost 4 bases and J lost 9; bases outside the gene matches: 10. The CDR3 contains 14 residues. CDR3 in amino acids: CSVVPGTSRGEQFF. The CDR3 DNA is TGCAGCGTTGTGCCCGGGACTAGCAGGGGTGAGCAGTTCTTC.